Listed here is a single T cell receptor (beta chain). Antigen specificity is unknown. The data derive from a study of radiotherapy plus CTLA-4 blockade in lung cancer. Whole-study findings and limits: Radiotherapy with ipilimumab was followed by blood expansion of tumor-derived clones.

Germline V gives CDR1 MNHEY, CDR2 SMNVEV (reference sequence). CDR3 length equals 17 residues. Trimming cost V 5 bases and J 0 bases; bases outside gene matches: 11. Using immunoSEQ multiplex PCR, the repertoire was profiled, and TCRdb retains in-frame clones only, with some absent. The sample holds more than 95,000 clones, 60% to 75% seen once. This receptor was obtained from a human donor with non-small cell lung cancer who had a partial response to radiotherapy plus ipilimumab. Some clones in this sample may be carry-over from other donors' samples. The chain uses TRBV27 and TRBJ2-3; 7 bases are a match to TRBD2. The sample was peripheral blood, taken from a patient treated with radiotherapy plus ipilimumab. The CDR3 is CASSKAGLLASTDTQYF. CDR3 bases: TGTGCCAGCAGTAAAGCGGGACTATTAGCTAGCACAGATACGCAGTATTTT.